This passage covers 24 T cell receptor beta chains from one sample sequenced in a study of blood T cells in healthy people across ages. The use of a sample-barcoded 5' primer and a J-beta primer mix characterized a second PCR of roughly 7 to 11 cycles. From the 5' RACE reads, TCRdb called clonotypes with MiXCR, one entry per CDR3 protein. The data contain some 710,000 distinct CDR3 sequences, roughly 46% of them singletons. The sequenced material came from blood. Every receptor here comes from a man older than 75 in good health.

DNA for the CDR3: TGTGCCAGCAGTTTGGCCGGGACTTCCGACTACGAGCAGTACTTC. Encoded protein: CASSLAGTSDYEQYF. The chain couples TRBV12-3 or TRBV12-4 to TRBJ2-7; TRBD2 might be the D (6 bases). This CDR3 spans 15 amino acids. The V end lost 3 bases, the J end lost 3 bases, and 15 bases lay between the germline ends.

The chain joins TRBV20-1 to TRBJ2-7; a weak D match, TRBD2 (8 bases). In germline, CDR1 is DFQATT, CDR2 SNEGSKA (reference sequence). V lost 5 bases and J lost 7, with 21 bases in between. CDR3 length equals 14 residues. CDR3 residues: CSAPGTAPGGEQYF. Written as DNA, the CDR3 is TGCAGTGCTCCGGGGACAGCCCCGGGGGGGGAGCAGTACTTC.

This chain joins TRBV5-1 and TRBJ2-2; no definite D call. The V gene's germline CDR1 is SGHRS and CDR2 YFSETQ. The CDR3 totals 17 residues. The V end was cut by 0 bases, the J end by 4 bases, with 16 bases between. DNA of the CDR3: TGCGCCAGCAGCTTGGAATTCTGGAGAGAACGCACCGGGGAGCTGTTTTTT. It translates to CASSLEFWRERTGELFF.

The rearrangement uses TRBV29-1 and TRBJ2-4; TRBD1 aligns across 7 bases. In germline, CDR1 is SQVTM, CDR2 ANQGSEA. The CDR3 runs 13 residues. V lost 6 bases, J lost 0 bases, and 2 bases stayed unmatched. The CDR3 reads CSVGQLAKNIQYF. The CDR3 DNA is TGCAGCGTGGGACAGTTAGCCAAAAACATTCAGTACTTC.

This clonotype has a handful of counts. The CDR3 loop reads CASSQRTGPFYEQYF. CDR3 nucleotide sequence: TGCGCCAGCAGCCAACGGACAGGGCCATTCTACGAGCAGTACTTC. The gene calls are TRBV4-3 and TRBJ2-7; TRBD1 matches 8 bases. This CDR3 contains 15 residues. Germline V gives CDR1 LGHNA, CDR2 YSLEER. The V and J ends lost 2 bases and 3 bases, in that order; junction bases with no gene match: 6.

This clonotype was counted only a few times. This sequence joins TRBV7-9 and TRBJ1-4; tentatively, D is TRBD1 (6 bases). The germline gives CDR1 SEHNR, CDR2 FQNEAQ (reference sequence). V lost 5 bases, J lost 8 bases, and 15 bases lay in between. The CDR3 contains 14 residues. CDR3 region: CASSTRQDNEKLFF. The CDR3 DNA reads TGTGCCAGCAGCACCCGACAGGACAACGAAAAACTGTTTTTT.

This clonotype was observed a handful of times. This sequence joins TRBV20-1 and TRBJ2-3, with TRBD2 as a possible D gene (7 bases). The V gene's germline CDR1 is DFQATT and CDR2 SNEGSKA (reference sequence). Trimming cost V 6 bases and J 3 bases, with 22 bases left between them. This CDR3 is 16 amino acids long. CDR3 nucleotides: TGCAGTGCAGGGGGGGGCGCCGGCGTAAGAACAGATACGCAGTATTTT. As protein: CSAGGGAGVRTDTQYF.

The chain is built from TRBV27 and TRBJ1-1; possibly TRBD1 for D (6 bases). Germline V gene sequence: CDR1 MNHEY, CDR2 SMNVEV (reference sequence). V was cut by 6 bases and J by 1 base, with 15 bases left in between. The CDR3 loop spans 15 amino acids. Here the CDR3 DNA reads TGTGCCAGCAGGAGGGGGGACTTATCGAACACTGAAGCTTTCTTT. Its translation is CASRRGDLSNTEAFF.

This clonotype was found a few times. The chain has TRBV11-2 and TRBJ1-2, with 8 positions matching TRBD1. The J segment lost 5 bases and the V segment lost 0 bases, leaving 5 bases of the junction unmatched. Per the germline V gene, CDR1 is SGHAT and CDR2 is FQNNGV. This CDR3 is 15 amino acids long. In DNA, the CDR3 is TGTGCCAGCAGCTTAGATCAGCGGACAGGGTATGGCTACACCTTC. Residues: CASSLDQRTGYGYTF.

This clonotype was detected ten times or more. The V gene is TRBV7-2, the J gene TRBJ2-1; no definite D call. V gave up 1 base and J gave up 0 bases, with 10 bases separating them. CDR3 length: 16 amino acids. The V gene's germline CDR1 is SGHTA and CDR2 FQGNSA. The CDR3 sequence is CASSLDGPSSYNEQFF. The CDR3, as DNA: TGTGCCAGCAGCTTAGACGGGCCAAGCTCCTACAATGAGCAGTTCTTC. The whole variable domain, remainder taken from reference TRBV7-2 and TRBJ2-1, is GAGVSQSPSNKVTEKGKDVELRCDPISGHTALYWYRQSLGQGLEFLIYFQGNSAPDKSGLPSDRFSAERTGGSVSTLTIQRTQQEDSAVYLCASSLDGPSSYNEQFFGPGTRLTVL.

This rearrangement joins TRBV6-6 to TRBJ1-6; 7 bases map to TRBD1. J lost 2 bases, V lost 5 bases, and 3 bases had no gene match. This CDR3 has 15 residues. Germline lookup yields CDR1 MNHNY and CDR2 SVGAGI (reference sequence). CDR3 region: CASSDRVPYNSPLHF. CDR3 bases: TGTGCCAGCAGTGACAGGGTCCCCTATAATTCACCCCTCCACTTT.

This chain joins TRBV7-8 and TRBJ2-2, with D tentatively TRBD2 (5 bases). The V and J ends lost 5 bases and 2 bases respectively, with 18 bases between them. The CDR3 runs 17 residues. Germline CDR1 and CDR2: SGHVS and FQNEAQ. As DNA, the CDR3 is TGTGCCAGCAGCATAATGCCCGGCGGAGGCAACACCGGGGAGCTGTTTTTT. Its translation: CASSIMPGGGNTGELFF.

The V call is TRBV10-2, the J call TRBJ2-3, with 8 bases that match TRBD1. The germline V gene encodes CDR1 WSHSY and CDR2 SAAADI. The CDR3 is 19 amino acids. The V gene end was trimmed by 10 bases and the J gene end by 3 bases; junction bases not matched to a gene: 24. The CDR3 is CANRGTFPRERDSTDTQYF. The CDR3, as DNA: TGCGCCAACAGGGGGACGTTTCCCCGTGAGCGAGACTCGACAGATACGCAGTATTTT.

This clonotype was seen only once. CDR3 DNA: TGTGCCAGCGTCGACAGGGACGGTTCACCCCTCCACTTT. Its protein is CASVDRDGSPLHF. The chain recombines TRBV6-6 with TRBJ1-6; 7 positions agree with TRBD1. Germline V gives CDR1 MNHNY, CDR2 SVGAGI (reference sequence). V shed 8 bases, J shed 9 bases, and the junction held 7 bases outside the gene matches. This CDR3 is 13 amino acids long.

A few counts support this clonotype. As DNA, the CDR3 is TGTGCCAGCAGTTTATCCAGGGCAGGTGGGGTAGCCAAAAACATTCAGTACTTC. It specifies CASSLSRAGGVAKNIQYF. The chain uses TRBV28 and TRBJ2-4; TRBD1 might be the D (5 bases). Trimming took off 1 base at V and 0 bases at J, with 16 bases between the two ends. Germline CDR1 MDHEN, CDR2 SYDVKM. The CDR3 is made up of 18 amino acids. Combining the CDR3 with reference TRBV28 and TRBJ2-4 gives the whole variable domain DVKVTQSSRYLVKRTGEKVFLECVQDMDHENMFWYRQDPGLGLRLIYFSYDVKMKEKGDIPEGYSVSREKKERFSLILESASTNQTSMYLCASSLSRAGGVAKNIQYFGAGTRLSVL.

Comments on this clonotype: A much more abundant neighbour one base away suggests this may be a read error. The chain carries TRBV6-5 and TRBJ2-3; possible D gene TRBD1, 6 bases. The CDR3 has 14 residues. V was cut by 10 bases and J by 0 bases, with 14 bases left in between. The germline gives CDR1 MNHEY, CDR2 SVGAGI. The CDR3 spells CANRRDRSTDTQYF. The CDR3 DNA follows: TGTGCCAACAGGCGAGACAGGAGCACAGATACGCAGTATTTT.

As regards this clonotype: A read error may account for a junction end that differs from germline. The chain uses TRBV30 and TRBJ2-4; 8 nucleotides match TRBD2. Per the germline V gene, CDR1 is GTSNPN and CDR2 is SVGIG (reference sequence). There are 14 residues in the CDR3. DNA of the CDR3: TGTGCCTGGAGTGTAAGCGGGAGAGAAAACATTCGGTACTTC. Translating gives CAWSVSGRENIRYF.

The rearrangement uses TRBV4-3 and TRBJ2-1; 11 nucleotides agree with TRBD1. The germline V gene has CDR1 LGHNA and CDR2 YSLEER. V was pared by 1 base and J by 6 bases, with 2 bases of the junction left unmatched. The CDR3 is 15 amino acids. As DNA, the CDR3 is TGCGCCAGCAGCCAAGGCGGACAGGGGGCCAATGAGCAGTTCTTC. Its protein product is CASSQGGQGANEQFF.

The J gene is TRBJ2-1, the V gene TRBV20-1; TRBD2 aligns across 7 bases. The J call may be incorrect, as the DNA end agrees better with TRBJ2-7. CDR3 length equals 16 residues. Germline CDR1 and CDR2: DFQATT and SNEGSKA (reference sequence). In DNA form, the CDR3 reads TGCAGTGCTAGAGGTGGGGCTAGCGGACCCTACAATGAGCAGTACTTC. Its protein is CSARGGASGPYNEQYF.

The genes are TRBV28 and TRBJ2-5; 7 bases line up with TRBD2. The DNA end is a closer match to TRBJ2-7, so the J assignment may be wrong. Per germline, CDR1 MDHEN and CDR2 SYDVKM. The CDR3 covers 14 residues. The CDR3 DNA is TGTGCCAGCAGTTCCATTAGCGGGTATAACGAGCAGTACTTC. Its translation: CASSSISGYNEQYF.

The V call is TRBV7-2, the J call TRBJ2-5; 7 nucleotides line up with TRBD2. Germline loops: CDR1 SGHTA, CDR2 FQGNSA. J was trimmed by 4 bases and V by 5 bases; bases with no gene match: 4. CDR3 length equals 13 residues. DNA of the CDR3: TGTGCCAGCAGCCCGCTAGCGGTAGAGACCCAGTACTTC. Protein: CASSPLAVETQYF.

This clonotype was found a few times. CDR3 DNA: TGTGCCAGCATGATTACGAGGACGCCCAGGGAGCCCCAGCATTTT. Translating gives CASMITRTPREPQHF. J is TRBJ1-5 and V is TRBV2, with D maybe TRBD1 (5 bases). V was cut by 7 bases and J by 8 bases, with 21 bases left in between. The CDR3 is made up of 15 amino acids. The V gene's germline CDR1 is SNHLY and CDR2 FYNNEI.

V usage is TRBV20-1 and J usage is TRBJ2-7; 9 bases match TRBD1. Unmatched junction bases numbered 10, after V lost 5 bases and J lost 5 bases. CDR1 DFQATT and CDR2 SNEGSKA come from the germline V gene (reference sequence). The CDR3 is made up of 14 amino acids. Here the CDR3 DNA reads TGCAGTGCTTCCCGGGACAGGGATCGCCACGAGCAGTACTTC. Translating it yields CSASRDRDRHEQYF.

This clonotype was counted a few times. This chain links TRBV11-3 with TRBJ2-3; the D gene is possibly TRBD1 (6 bases). Germline CDR1 and CDR2: SGHNT and YENEEA. The CDR3 contains 13 residues. Between the trimmed V and J ends, which lost 2 bases and 8 bases, there was a span of 11 bases. In nucleotides, the CDR3 is TGTGCCAGCAGCTTATCTTCAGGGGTTACGCAGTATTTT. Amino acid sequence: CASSLSSGVTQYF.